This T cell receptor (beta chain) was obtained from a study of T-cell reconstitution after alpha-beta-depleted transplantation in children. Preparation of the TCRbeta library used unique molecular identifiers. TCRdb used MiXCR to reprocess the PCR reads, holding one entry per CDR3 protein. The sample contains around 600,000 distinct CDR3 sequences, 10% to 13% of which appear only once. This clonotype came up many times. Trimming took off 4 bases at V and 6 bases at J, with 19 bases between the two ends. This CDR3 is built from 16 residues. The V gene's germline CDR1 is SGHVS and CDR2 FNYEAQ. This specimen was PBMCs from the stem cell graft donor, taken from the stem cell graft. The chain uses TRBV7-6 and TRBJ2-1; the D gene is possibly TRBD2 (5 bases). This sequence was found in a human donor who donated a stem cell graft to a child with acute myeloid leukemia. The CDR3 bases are TGTGCCAGCAGCTATCGAGCTAGCCCTACCGCCAATGAGCAGTTCTTC. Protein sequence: CASSYRASPTANEQFF.